This is a list of T cell receptor beta chains from one sample in a study of shared clonotypes between healthy human individuals. Sequencing was performed with immunoSEQ multiplex PCR; in TCRdb, only in-frame clones are kept and a portion is missing. Altogether 1,400,000 or so clones are present, less than 99% being singletons, with the ten largest covering approximately 0.4%. Specimen: naive CD4+ T cells sorted from blood. The receptors derive from a man between 25 and 39 years old in good health. The conserved cysteine and the conserved F or W are not part of the CDR3 here. Fields, in order: V gene, J gene, CDR3 protein.

>TRBV5-1|TRBJ2-7
ASSLRPDTYEQY
>TRBV5-5|TRBJ1-5
ASYSRRGEGLNQPQH
>TRBV9|TRBJ2-1
ASSVELREDSYNEQF
>TRBV4-3|TRBJ1-2
ASSRERTGKNYGYT
>TRBV29-1|TRBJ1-1
SVGSRGFEAF
>TRBV6-6|TRBJ2-3
ASSDRDSQY
>TRBV11-2|TRBJ2-1
ASSLHGDEQF
>TRBV5-6|TRBJ2-5
ASSSTGGDQETQY
>TRBV6-1|TRBJ1-1
ATTRRGRLAEAF
>TRBV28|TRBJ1-2
ATLGINYGYT
>TRBV6-5|TRBJ2-7
ASSPQGAEQY
>TRBV7-9|TRBJ2-3
ASAGQGNTDTQY
>TRBV25-1|TRBJ1-5
ASSTSDRVVDQPQH
>TRBV7-9|TRBJ1-5
ATSDYSNQPQH
>TRBV6-1|TRBJ2-1
ASSETPGLKLF
>TRBV12-5|TRBJ2-3
ASGLDSPDTQY
>TRBV5-1|TRBJ1-2
ASSLAADISQGYGYT
>TRBV11-3|TRBJ2-5
ASSPMGLEETQY
>TRBV25-1|TRBJ2-7
ASTPSRRGVYEQY
>TRBV6-6|TRBJ2-5
ASSYSSGGETQY
>TRBV9|TRBJ2-5
ASSVAAGNTQETQY
>TRBV5-6|TRBJ1-1
ASSLSGGEAF
>TRBV5-4|TRBJ2-4
ASSLEGPRNIQY
>TRBV28|TRBJ1-3
ASSSSEGHSGNTIY
>TRBV7-7|TRBJ2-1
ASSLDPGDEQF
>TRBV7-8|TRBJ2-5
ASSLRTMPETQY
>TRBV11-2|TRBJ1-2
ASSQRNYGYT
>TRBV6-5|TRBJ2-3
ASSSPRWGTDTQY
>TRBV7-3|TRBJ1-5
ASSSRGGQPQH
>TRBV19|TRBJ1-5
ASSIDWSQGVSNQPQH
>TRBV28|TRBJ1-5
ASSTMPTAGH
>TRBV2|TRBJ2-7
ASQALRYEQY
>TRBV5-1|TRBJ2-7
ASSQGSSSYEQY
>TRBV15|TRBJ2-7
ATSRDLYEQY
>TRBV29-1|TRBJ2-3
SVGGIYTDTQY
>TRBV27|TRBJ1-2
ASSFGGTGNTGYT
>TRBV2|TRBJ1-5
ASSRQGLNQPQH
>TRBV5-4|TRBJ2-5
ASSLVGQETQY
>TRBV2|TRBJ1-4
ASSSMSSSALF
>TRBV18|TRBJ2-1
ASSPTGRLAGENEQF
>TRBV7-9|TRBJ2-1
ASSLGGLAGALNEQF
>TRBV9|TRBJ2-7
ASSQSGQSEQY
>TRBV7-6|TRBJ2-5
ASSLPGMETQY
>TRBV2|TRBJ2-7
ASSETPYEQY
>TRBV18|TRBJ2-1
ASSPVLGNNEQF
>TRBV18|TRBJ2-1
ASSPTSGSFSEQF
>TRBV5-1|TRBJ2-1
ASSLTPSDSEQF
>TRBV18|TRBJ2-7
ASSLPGRSSYEQY
>TRBV5-1|TRBJ1-2
ASSPGTGYGYT
>TRBV7-2|TRBJ2-3
ASSSPAVTDTQY
>TRBV7-2|TRBJ2-3
ASSSRFTDTQY
>TRBV19|TRBJ1-2
ASSAGRGQGIGYT
>TRBV5-1|TRBJ2-4
ASSLLDRSWAKNIQY
>TRBV2|TRBJ2-2
ASSTGELF